This T cell receptor (beta chain) was sequenced during a study of sequential checkpoint blockade in melanoma. Treatment indicated: randomized to nivolumab then ipilimumab (arm A) or the reverse (arm B). PBMC sorting kept live CD3+CD8+ cells without CD19 or CD56. This clone was observed a handful of times. Sequencing used immunoSEQ multiplex PCR; TCRdb keeps in-frame clones, though not all of them. The sample holds fewer than 20,000 clones, 50% to 65% seen once. There are 15 residues in the CDR3. Per germline, CDR1 SEHNR and CDR2 FQNEAQ (reference sequence). V trimming: 8 bases; J trimming: 9 bases; junction bases outside the gene matches: 14.

The gene calls are TRBV7-9 and TRBJ2-1; 9 bases align to TRBD2. This receptor was taken from a human donor with melanoma. This material consisted of CD8+ T cells sorted from blood (inferred from file names), taken from a patient given nivolumab and ipilimumab in sequence. CDR3 amino acids: CASVLVAGAGGEQFF. The CDR3 region has the DNA TGTGCCAGCGTGTTGGTAGCGGGAGCCGGGGGTGAGCAGTTCTTC.